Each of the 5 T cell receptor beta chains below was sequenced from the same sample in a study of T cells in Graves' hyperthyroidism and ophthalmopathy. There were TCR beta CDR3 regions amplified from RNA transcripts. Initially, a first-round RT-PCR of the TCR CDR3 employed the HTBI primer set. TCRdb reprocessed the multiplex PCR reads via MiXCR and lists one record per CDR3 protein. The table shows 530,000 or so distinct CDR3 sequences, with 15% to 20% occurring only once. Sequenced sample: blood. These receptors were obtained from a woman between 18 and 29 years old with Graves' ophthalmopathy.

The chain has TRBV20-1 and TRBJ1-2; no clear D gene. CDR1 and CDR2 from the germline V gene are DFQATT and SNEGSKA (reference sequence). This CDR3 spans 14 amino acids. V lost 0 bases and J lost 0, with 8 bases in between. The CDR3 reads CSARDKGTNYGYTF. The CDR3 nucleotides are TGCAGTGCTAGAGATAAGGGAACTAACTATGGCTACACCTTC.

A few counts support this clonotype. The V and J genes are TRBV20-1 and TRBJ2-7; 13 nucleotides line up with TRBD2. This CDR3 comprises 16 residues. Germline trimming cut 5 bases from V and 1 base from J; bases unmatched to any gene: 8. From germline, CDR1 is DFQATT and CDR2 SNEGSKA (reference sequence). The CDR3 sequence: CSASTSGRPLSYEQYF. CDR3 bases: TGCAGTGCTTCGACTAGCGGGAGGCCACTTTCCTACGAGCAGTACTTC.

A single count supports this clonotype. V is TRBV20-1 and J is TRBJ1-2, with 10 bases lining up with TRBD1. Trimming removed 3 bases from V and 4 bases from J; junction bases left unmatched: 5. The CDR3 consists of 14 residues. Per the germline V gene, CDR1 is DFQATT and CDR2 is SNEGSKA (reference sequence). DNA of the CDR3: TGCAGTGCTAGGGCTGGACAGGGGGGCTATGGCTACACCTTC. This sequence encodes CSARAGQGGYGYTF.

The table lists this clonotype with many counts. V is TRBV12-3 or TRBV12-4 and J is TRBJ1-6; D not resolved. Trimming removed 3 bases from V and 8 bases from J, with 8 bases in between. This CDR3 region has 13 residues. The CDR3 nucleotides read TGTGCCAGCAGTTTGGTGGTGGATTCACCCCTCCACTTT. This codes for CASSLVVDSPLHF.

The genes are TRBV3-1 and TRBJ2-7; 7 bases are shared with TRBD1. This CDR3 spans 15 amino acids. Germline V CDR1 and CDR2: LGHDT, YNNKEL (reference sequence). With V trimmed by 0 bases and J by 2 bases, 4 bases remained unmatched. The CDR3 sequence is CASSQDRTGAYEQYF. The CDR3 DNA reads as TGTGCCAGCAGCCAAGACCGGACAGGCGCCTACGAGCAGTACTTC.